These 20 T cell receptor beta chains came from one sample sequenced in a study of post-analysis software for immune sequencing data. Study observations and caveats: Patients showed TRBV5-6, TRBV5-1 and TRBV20-1 among roughly 5 TRBV segments more frequent than in controls.

What these receptors recognize is not known. Unique-molecular-identifier-tagged TCR beta cDNA libraries were used. TCRdb used MiXCR to reprocess the PCR reads, holding one entry per CDR3 protein. The sample contains about 680,000 distinct CDR3 sequences, more than 50% of which appear only once. The sample was blood. The receptors here all came from a girl aged 2-15 years with multiple sclerosis.

This clonotype was seen just once. The chain recombines TRBV7-8 with TRBJ2-7; 7 nucleotides align to TRBD2. Looked up from germline, CDR1 is SGHVS and CDR2 is FQNEAQ. This CDR3 has 16 residues. After removal of 1 base from V and 0 bases from J, the junction contained 6 bases not matched to a gene. DNA for the CDR3: TGTGCCAGCAGCTTAGGAGCTAGCGGTGTCTCCTACGAGCAGTACTTC. Encoded protein: CASSLGASGVSYEQYF. The variable domain in full, completed from reference TRBV7-8 and TRBJ2-7, reads GAGVSQSPRYKVAKRGQDVALRCDPISGHVSLFWYQQALGQGPEFLTYFQNEAQLDKSGLPSDRFFAERPEGSVSTLKIQRTQQEDSAVYLCASSLGASGVSYEQYFGPGTRLTVT.

Comment on this clonotype: Given the absence of the conserved phenylalanine or tryptophan at the CDR3 end, a read error is likely. This chain links TRBV29-1 with TRBJ1-2; TRBD1 matches 9 bases. V gave up 0 bases and J gave up 3 bases; unmatched junction bases: 17. CDR1 SQVTM and CDR2 ANQGSEA come from the germline V gene. This CDR3 spans 19 amino acids. The DNA of the CDR3 is TGCAGCGTTGAAGATCTTAATCTGGGACAGGGCCGAGCCTACTATGGCTACACCTGC. It is translated as CSVEDLNLGQGRAYYGYTC.

The V call is TRBV6-5, the J call TRBJ2-3; tentatively, D is TRBD1 or TRBD2 (5 bases each). This CDR3 region has 16 residues. V was trimmed by 0 bases and J by 0 bases, leaving 10 bases between them. CDR1 and CDR2 from the germline V gene are MNHEY and SVGAGI. In DNA, the CDR3 is TGTGCCAGCAGTTACTCGAAGAGGGGAAGCACAGATACGCAGTATTTT. This encodes CASSYSKRGSTDTQYF.

The chain couples TRBV5-1 to TRBJ2-7; D possibly corresponds to TRBD2 (6 bases). The end of the DNA aligns better with TRBJ2-5, so the J call may be wrong. CDR1 SGHRS and CDR2 YFSETQ come from the germline V gene. The CDR3 has 16 residues. The CDR3, as DNA: TGCGCCAGCAGCCCCGGATTTAGGGGAGGCCGAGAGACCCAGTACTTC. This translates into CASSPGFRGGRETQYF.

This chain links TRBV6-4 with TRBJ2-5; 9 bases match TRBD2. The germline V gene has CDR1 MRHNA and CDR2 SNTAGT. The length of the CDR3 is 13 residues. Here the CDR3 reads CADGGGAWETQYF. CDR3 bases: TGTGCGGACGGCGGGGGGGCTTGGGAGACCCAGTACTTC.

The chain links TRBV6-2 or TRBV6-3 to TRBJ2-7, with TRBD2 matching over 7 bases. From germline, CDR1 is MNHEY and CDR2 SVGEGT. The J segment lost 5 bases and the V segment lost 0 bases, leaving 16 bases of the junction unmatched. The CDR3 sequence is 18 residues long. CDR3 amino acids: CASSYSSRGAGKLHEQYF. CDR3 sequence (DNA): TGTGCCAGCAGTTACTCCTCCCGGGGAGCGGGAAAACTACACGAGCAGTACTTC.

This clonotype was observed a handful of times. The chain links TRBV6-2 or TRBV6-3 to TRBJ2-7; tentatively, D is TRBD1 (6 bases). Germline CDR1 reads MNHEY; CDR2 reads SVGEGT. The V gene lost 4 bases and the J gene lost 3 bases, with 10 bases spanning the gap. This CDR3 comprises 13 residues. This chain's CDR3 is CASSLAGDYEQYF. In DNA, the CDR3 is TGTGCCAGCAGTTTGGCAGGGGACTACGAGCAGTACTTC.

This chain joins TRBV7-9 and TRBJ2-2; TRBD1 matches at 7 bases. From germline, CDR1 is SEHNR and CDR2 FQNEAQ (reference sequence). V lost 5 bases, J lost 6 bases, and 6 bases stayed unmatched. This CDR3 comprises 14 residues. This chain's CDR3 is CASSLLTGAGELFF. In DNA form, the CDR3 reads TGTGCCAGCAGCCTCCTAACAGGGGCCGGGGAGCTGTTTTTT.

The chain carries TRBV6-4 and TRBJ2-4; D perhaps matches TRBD2 (6 bases). Germline assignment: CDR1 MRHNA and CDR2 SNTAGT. The length of the CDR3 is 13 residues. Trimming took 3 bases from V and 9 from J, leaving 12 bases between them. CDR3 amino acids: CASSEFGGGIQYF. CDR3 DNA sequence: TGTGCCAGCAGTGAATTCGGGGGAGGCATTCAGTACTTC.

Comment on this clonotype: A read error may produce the germline difference seen at one junction end. The chain joins TRBV12-3 or TRBV12-4 to TRBJ2-3; D may be TRBD2 (6 bases). The length of the CDR3 is 15 residues. The DNA for the CDR3 is TGTGCCAGCAGTTTCTTGCGGGGTCGCACAGATACGCAATATTTT. It encodes CASSFLRGRTDTQYF.

In DNA form, the CDR3 reads TGTGCCAGCAGCCAAGACACAGGAGCGGCAGATACGCAGTATTTT. It translates to CASSQDTGAADTQYF. The rearrangement joins TRBV14 to TRBJ2-3; D may be TRBD1 or TRBD2 (5 bases each). Trimming took off 0 bases at V and 4 bases at J, with 11 bases between the two ends. This CDR3 contains 15 residues. CDR1 is SGHDN and CDR2 is FVKESK in the germline V gene.

Concerning this clonotype itself: A read error may produce the germline difference seen at one junction end. The gene calls are TRBV7-2 and TRBJ2-3; 9 bases line up with TRBD2. The CDR3 runs to 15 residues. Looked up from germline, CDR1 is SGHTA and CDR2 is FQGNSA. CDR3 sequence reads: CASSISGGSTVTQYF. As DNA, the CDR3 is TGTGCCAGCAGCATTAGCGGGGGAAGCACAGTTACGCAGTATTTT.

This clonotype was observed a few times. The chain couples TRBV6-5 to TRBJ1-2; no clear D gene. Germline V gene sequence: CDR1 MNHEY, CDR2 SVGAGI. Between the trimmed V and J ends, which lost 2 bases and 4 bases, there was a span of 8 bases. The CDR3 loop spans 13 amino acids. The CDR3 coding sequence is TGTGCCAGCAGTTACATGGGTACCTATGGCTACACCTTC. Its translation: CASSYMGTYGYTF.

V is TRBV27 and J is TRBJ2-1, with 14 bases matching TRBD2. The junction had 7 bases not matched to a gene; V was cut back by 6 bases and J by 6 bases. In germline, CDR1 is MNHEY, CDR2 SMNVEV (reference sequence). CDR3 length: 16 amino acids. This CDR3 is CASRRLAGGPSNEQFF. CDR3 nucleotides: TGTGCCAGCAGGAGACTAGCGGGGGGGCCAAGCAATGAGCAGTTCTTC.

This clonotype was detected a few times. This sequence joins TRBV7-9 and TRBJ1-2; weak D call: TRBD1 (6 bases). CDR1 and CDR2 (germline): SEHNR, FQNEAQ (reference sequence). There are 13 residues in the CDR3. Trimming shortened V by 4 bases and J by 7 bases, and 13 bases separated the two germline ends. As DNA, the CDR3 is TGTGCCAGCAGCTCCGGACAGTCAGCTGGCTACACCTTC. Translated, it gives CASSSGQSAGYTF.

The chain carries TRBV29-1 and TRBJ2-3; TRBD2 agrees at 8 bases. The V gene end was trimmed by 2 bases and the J gene end by 4 bases; junction bases not matched to a gene: 5. This CDR3 spans 14 amino acids. CDR1 is SQVTM, CDR2 ANQGSEA, per germline. In DNA form, the CDR3 reads TGCAGCGTTGAATCAGCGGGGGCGGCAGATACGCAGTATTTT. Translated, it gives CSVESAGAADTQYF.

The chain uses TRBV29-1 and TRBJ2-1; D is perhaps TRBD1 (6 bases). Trimming took 5 bases from V and 6 from J, leaving 14 bases between them. This CDR3 is 13 amino acids long. Germline V gene data show CDR1 as SQVTM and CDR2 as ANQGSEA. The CDR3 region has the DNA TGCAGCGTTCGGGTAACAGGGACCAATGAGCAGTTCTTC. This gives the protein CSVRVTGTNEQFF.

The J gene is TRBJ2-5, the V gene TRBV29-1; 9 bases fit TRBD2. Germline assignment: CDR1 SQVTM and CDR2 ANQGSEA. The CDR3 length is 15 residues. The V gene end was trimmed by 2 bases and the J gene end by 2 bases; junction bases not matched to a gene: 6. The CDR3 reads CSVEILAGVQETQYF. The CDR3 nucleotides are TGCAGCGTTGAAATACTAGCGGGTGTACAAGAGACCCAGTACTTC.

The chain employs TRBV7-2 and TRBJ2-7, with 7 bases lining up with TRBD2. In germline, CDR1 is SGHTA, CDR2 FQGNSA. This CDR3 comprises 14 residues. The ends lost 8 bases at V and 4 bases at J; junction bases unmatched: 11. The CDR3, as DNA: TGTGCCAGCGACACCGATGGCGGGAGTTACGAGCAGTACTTC. Encoded protein: CASDTDGGSYEQYF.

This clonotype was counted a few times. The chain has TRBV25-1 and TRBJ2-6; perhaps TRBD1 as D (6 bases). The CDR3 consists of 16 residues. Per germline, CDR1 MGHDK and CDR2 SYGVNS. The germline V and J ends were trimmed by 4 bases and 1 base, with 11 bases remaining between them. CDR3 sequence (DNA): TGTGCCAGCAGTGGACAGGCCCCGTCTGGGGCCAACGTCCTGACTTTC. Amino acid sequence: CASSGQAPSGANVLTF.